Listed here is a single T cell receptor beta chain. This receptor's antigen is unknown. No clone much larger than this one lies a single base away; base qualities are absent. This entry is derived from a study of radiation and T cells in renal cell carcinoma (dated by TCRdb to 2018 to 2020). Regarding the complete study: The samples were obtained from a clinical trial, where primary renal cell carcinomas were treated with 15 Gy stereotactic body radiation therapy and then removed by nephrectomy 4 weeks afterward. In total, 50 or so samples underwent TCR beta sequencing: some 25 tumors plus 27 peripheral blood samples. A total of over 4 million unique CDR3 nucleotide sequences, encoding roughly 3,000,000 unique CDR3 amino acid sequences, were found across all 50 or so samples. Results the study describes overall, beyond this receptor: Blood repertoire dynamics were not followed beyond 4 weeks after treatment. Because no pretreatment tumor biopsies were available, whether clonotypes were present in the tumor at baseline could not be determined. An increase in top tumor clonotypes in blood was observed from baseline to 2 weeks post-radiation, followed by contraction by 4 weeks, which was taken to suggest transient expansion of tumor-resident clones. With a single-armed trial design, the study had no way to address how radiation dose or scheduling affects the TCR repertoire.

Looking up the germline V gene yields CDR1 MGHRA and CDR2 YSYEKL. V loses 1 base at its end and J loses 4 bases; junction bases beyond the gene matches: 10. Counted from cysteine to phenylalanine, this CDR3 has 17 amino acids. Here the CDR3 DNA is all that survives: 51 bases in frame from base 1. The immunoSEQ kit was used, according to the manufacturer's recommendations, to generate TCR beta libraries from genomic DNA. Library preparation used a first multiplex PCR with proprietary primers, then a second PCR adding unique barcodes, with bead cleanups after each round. Each sample batch included a kit-provided positive control reaction and a negative control reaction. The final libraries were assessed on an Agilent 4200 TapeStation D1000 ScreenTape, pooled by volume, and quantified by qPCR. Sequencing was performed on an Illumina NextSeq500 with a MidOutput 150-cycle cartridge, and 156 Read1 and 15 Index1 cycles were run with kit custom primers. The pooled library was loaded at about 1 pM, with a roughly 19% PhiX control spiked in. Per the original workflow: Vendor-processed data were analyzed in R, and a clonotype was defined as all T cells sharing the same CDR3 nucleotide sequence. For clone abundance analyses, frequencies were normalized to the 10,000 most abundant clones in each sample. Public T cell clones, averaging fewer than five per sample, were removed before analysis. Tumor-enriched clonotypes and baseline blood-enriched clonotypes were defined as those with an abundance difference of at least 32-fold between compartments. A beta-binomial differential abundance model was used to identify clonotypes that expanded or contracted between blood time points. Tumor-blood repertoire similarity was measured with the Baroni-Urbani and Buser coefficient, and groups were compared using two-tailed Wilcoxon tests in R. Here the immuneACCESS table is served through TCRdb, limited to in-frame sequences with V and J called. Missing clones are a known gap in these copies; in checked studies unresolved V genes cover under half, and the rest lacks a known reason. V and J calls and clone size are copied from that table; D and trimming were computed from the DNA. This sample holds roughly 120,000 clones; roughly four fifths were observed only once. The ten biggest clones cover around 1.8% of the sample.

The time point label of this sample denotes: blood 2 weeks post-SBRT. The label giving this sample's treatment or condition can be read as: 15 Gy SBRT to primary tumor, nephrectomy 4 weeks later. To track tumor-enriched clonotypes, serial peripheral blood was sampled from radiation-treated patients at baseline and at 2 weeks and 4 weeks after SBRT. Every patient's renal cell carcinoma showed clear cell pathology. Genomic DNA for TCR sequencing was prepared using the QIAamp DNA Blood Mini Kit (Qiagen). The analyses included only samples that passed all quality control checks. The sequence came from a woman aged 55 to 70 with renal cell carcinoma. Rearrangement joined TRBV4-1 to TRBJ1-5, with TRBD1 identical over 7 junction bases. The sequencing used blood, collected from a patient whose treatment included radiotherapy and nephrectomy. The CDR3 has the sequence CASSQGSGGTVNQPQHF. The sequence in DNA is TGCGCCAGCAGCCAAGGTAGCGGAGGGACAGTTAATCAGCCCCAGCATTTT.